Described below is a single T cell receptor beta chain sequence and its context. The target antigen is unknown. This entry is derived from a study of glioma-infiltrating T cells. This CDR3 has 15 amino acids. Trimming left V 4 bases short and J 4 bases short, with 14 bases between. Germline V gene sequence: CDR1 MDHEN, CDR2 SYDVKM. The iRepertoire nested amplicon-rescue multiplex PCR amplified TCR alpha and beta CDR3s from RNA. For one-step reverse transcription and amplification, roughly 95-400 ng of tissue mRNA or PBMC total RNA was used. In TCRdb, the multiplex PCR reads were re-called with MiXCR into one record per CDR3 protein. Of roughly 350,000 distinct CDR3 sequences in the sample, roughly two fifths were seen once. Notes on the study in general: A blood CDR3 motif signature was depleted in highly divergent patients. Gliomas, especially low-grade, showed above-expected tissue-blood divergence; non-neoplastic patients showed below.

The chain links TRBV28 to TRBJ2-4, with D tentatively TRBD2 (6 bases). This sequence was found in a human donor with low-grade glioma or glioblastoma, undergoing nonglioma brain surgery, or in good health (not recorded which). Sequences were obtained from glioma tissue, nonneoplastic brain tissue, or PBMCs (not recorded which). As DNA, the CDR3 is TGTGCCAGCAGTTCCCCTGGGACTCTAAAAAACATTCAGTACTTC. Its protein is CASSSPGTLKNIQYF. Full variable domain (missing parts from reference TRBV28 and TRBJ2-4): DVKVTQSSRYLVKRTGEKVFLECVQDMDHENMFWYRQDPGLGLRLIYFSYDVKMKEKGDIPEGYSVSREKKERFSLILESASTNQTSMYLCASSSPGTLKNIQYFGAGTRLSVL.